Listed below are T cell receptor beta chains from one sample, sequenced in a study of T cell responses to AZD1222 COVID-19 vaccine. The repertoire was sequenced with immunoSEQ multiplex PCR; TCRdb's copy has only in-frame clones and lacks some. The sample shows 150,000 to 200,000 clones, about 91% of them seen only once. The sample was peripheral blood, taken 28 days after the second AZD1222 dose. These receptor sequences come from an adult who received the AZD1222 COVID-19 vaccine. CDR3s include the opening cysteine and the closing phenylalanine or tryptophan. Fields, in order: D gene, J gene, clone size, V gene, CDR3 DNA, CDR3 protein. The D gene is left open where the match is weak. Some rows have no size entry. The others give once, few or many, or a class for an expanded clone.

d_call: NA; j_call: TRBJ1-1; clone_size: NA; v_call: TRBV7-9; cdr3_nt: TGTGCCAGCAGCTTAGGAGGGGAGGGCGATGAAGCTTTCTTT; cdr3_aa: CASSLGGEGDEAFF
d_call: NA; j_call: TRBJ2-3; clone_size: NA; v_call: TRBV6-2/TRBV6-3; cdr3_nt: TGTGCCAGCAGTTACTCGGCGGGGAAGGTCTCCGAGGAGCAGTATTTT; cdr3_aa: CASSYSAGKVSEEQYF
d_call: TRBD2; j_call: TRBJ2-7; clone_size: NA; v_call: TRBV5-6; cdr3_nt: TGTGCCAGCGGACTCCGACTAGCGGGGTCCTACGAGCAGTACTTC; cdr3_aa: CASGLRLAGSYEQYF
d_call: NA; j_call: TRBJ2-2; clone_size: few; v_call: TRBV6-2/TRBV6-3; cdr3_nt: TGTGCCAGCAGTTATATCAACGGGGAGCTGTTTTTT; cdr3_aa: CASSYINGELFF
d_call: TRBD1; j_call: TRBJ1-5; clone_size: NA; v_call: TRBV3-1/TRBV3-2; cdr3_nt: TGTGCCAGCAGCCCTGGGACAGACAATCAGCCCCAGCATTTT; cdr3_aa: CASSPGTDNQPQHF
d_call: TRBD2; j_call: TRBJ2-2; clone_size: NA; v_call: TRBV4-2; cdr3_nt: TGTGCCAGCAGCCAAGACACTAGCGGGAGGGCGACCGGGGAGCTGTTTTTT; cdr3_aa: CASSQDTSGRATGELFF
d_call: NA; j_call: TRBJ1-6; clone_size: NA; v_call: TRBV4-1; cdr3_nt: TGCGCCAGCAGCCAAGACTTCAGCTCCTATAATTCACCCCTCCACTTT; cdr3_aa: CASSQDFSSYNSPLHF
d_call: TRBD1; j_call: TRBJ1-1; clone_size: NA; v_call: TRBV29-1; cdr3_nt: TGCAGCGTTGTAGGGAGCAGGGGGGACACTGAAGCTTTCTTT; cdr3_aa: CSVVGSRGDTEAFF
d_call: NA; j_call: TRBJ2-3; clone_size: once; v_call: TRBV27; cdr3_nt: TGTGCCAGCAGTTTTAGTGGGTCAATTGTGGGAGATACGCAGTATTTT; cdr3_aa: CASSFSGSIVGDTQYF
d_call: NA; j_call: TRBJ1-1; clone_size: NA; v_call: TRBV19; cdr3_nt: TGTGCCAGTAGTACCATTTCAAGGAAAACTGAAGCTTTCTTT; cdr3_aa: CASSTISRKTEAFF
d_call: NA; j_call: TRBJ1-4; clone_size: NA; v_call: TRBV7-9; cdr3_nt: TGTGCCAGCAGCTTAGTGGCCCGAGCGGCTAATGAAAAACTGTTTTTT; cdr3_aa: CASSLVARAANEKLFF
d_call: TRBD1; j_call: TRBJ1-2; clone_size: NA; v_call: TRBV11-2; cdr3_nt: TGTGCCAGCAGCGTTACAATTCGGGACAGAGTTGGCTACACCTTC; cdr3_aa: CASSVTIRDRVGYTF
d_call: TRBD1; j_call: TRBJ1-2; clone_size: NA; v_call: TRBV19; cdr3_nt: TGTGCCAGTAGTATGGGGATGCAGACAGGGGCGGATGGCTACACCTTC; cdr3_aa: CASSMGMQTGADGYTF
d_call: TRBD1; j_call: TRBJ2-1; clone_size: NA; v_call: TRBV7-2; cdr3_nt: TGTGCCAGCAGCTTAGGGACAGGGGGCAATGAGCAGTTCTTC; cdr3_aa: CASSLGTGGNEQFF
d_call: NA; j_call: TRBJ2-2; clone_size: NA; v_call: TRBV15; cdr3_nt: TGTGCCACCAGCAGACCGGGACGGGACACCGGGGAGCTGTTTTTT; cdr3_aa: CATSRPGRDTGELFF
d_call: NA; j_call: TRBJ1-6; clone_size: NA; v_call: TRBV28; cdr3_nt: TGTGCCAGCAGTGCCCTCCCCGGTCGTACCTCCTATAATTCACCCCTCCACTTT; cdr3_aa: CASSALPGRTSYNSPLHF
d_call: NA; j_call: TRBJ1-5; clone_size: NA; v_call: TRBV19; cdr3_nt: TGTGCCAGTAGTATGGGTTGGAATCAGCCCCAGCATTTT; cdr3_aa: CASSMGWNQPQHF
d_call: NA; j_call: TRBJ2-2; clone_size: NA; v_call: TRBV19; cdr3_nt: TGTGCCAGTAAGGACTTGAACACCGGGGAGCTGTTTTTT; cdr3_aa: CASKDLNTGELFF
d_call: NA; j_call: TRBJ1-1; clone_size: NA; v_call: TRBV4-3; cdr3_nt: TGCGCCAGCAGCCAAGATAGTCGGGTGAACACTGAAGCTTTCTTT; cdr3_aa: CASSQDSRVNTEAFF
d_call: NA; j_call: TRBJ1-1; clone_size: once; v_call: TRBV12-5; cdr3_nt: TGTGCTAGTGTTACCTACACTGAAGCTTTCTTT; cdr3_aa: CASVTYTEAFF
d_call: NA; j_call: TRBJ2-1; clone_size: NA; v_call: TRBV11-2; cdr3_nt: TGTGCCAGCAGCTTAGTGTTGACTTCCCCCTACAATGAGCAGTTCTTC; cdr3_aa: CASSLVLTSPYNEQFF
d_call: TRBD1; j_call: TRBJ2-7; clone_size: NA; v_call: TRBV4-3; cdr3_nt: TGCGCCAGCAGCCAGGGACAGCTCTACGAGCAGTACTTC; cdr3_aa: CASSQGQLYEQYF
d_call: TRBD2; j_call: TRBJ2-5; clone_size: NA; v_call: TRBV2; cdr3_nt: TGTGCCAGCCTCGAAGCGGGGCGTGAGAGGTTTAAGACCCAGTACTTC; cdr3_aa: CASLEAGRERFKTQYF
d_call: NA; j_call: TRBJ1-1; clone_size: NA; v_call: TRBV19; cdr3_nt: TGTGCCAGCCAGAACGGGACTGAAGCTTTCTTT; cdr3_aa: CASQNGTEAFF
d_call: NA; j_call: TRBJ1-6; clone_size: NA; v_call: TRBV11-2; cdr3_nt: TGTGCCAGCAGCTTAGAAGCCGGAATCTATTCACCCCTCCACTTT; cdr3_aa: CASSLEAGIYSPLHF
d_call: NA; j_call: TRBJ1-1; clone_size: NA; v_call: TRBV5-6; cdr3_nt: TGTGCCAGCAGCTACTCCAACACTGAAGCTTTCTTT; cdr3_aa: CASSYSNTEAFF
d_call: NA; j_call: TRBJ2-2; clone_size: NA; v_call: TRBV6-1; cdr3_nt: TGTGCCAGCAGTGAAGCTGGAGGGGGGGACACCGGGGAGCTGTTTTTT; cdr3_aa: CASSEAGGGDTGELFF
d_call: TRBD1; j_call: TRBJ2-7; clone_size: NA; v_call: TRBV4-1; cdr3_nt: TGCGCCAGCAGCCAAGGGCCGGACAGGCCCAACGGCGAGCAGTACTTC; cdr3_aa: CASSQGPDRPNGEQYF
d_call: NA; j_call: TRBJ1-1; clone_size: once; v_call: TRBV15; cdr3_nt: TGTGCCACCAGCAGGAGGGTCGGGACGAACACTGAAGCTTTCTTT; cdr3_aa: CATSRRVGTNTEAFF
d_call: NA; j_call: TRBJ1-2; clone_size: NA; v_call: TRBV7-9; cdr3_nt: TGTGCCAGCAGCTTTGGGCGACGTGCAGAGGGCTACACCTTC; cdr3_aa: CASSFGRRAEGYTF
d_call: TRBD1; j_call: TRBJ1-3; clone_size: once; v_call: TRBV19; cdr3_nt: TGTGCCAGTACCAGGACAGGGGCTTCAGGAAACACCATATATTTT; cdr3_aa: CASTRTGASGNTIYF
d_call: NA; j_call: TRBJ1-5; clone_size: NA; v_call: TRBV18; cdr3_nt: TGTGCCAGCCAAGACACTCGCAATCAGCCCCAGCATTTT; cdr3_aa: CASQDTRNQPQHF
d_call: TRBD2; j_call: TRBJ2-7; clone_size: once; v_call: TRBV5-5; cdr3_nt: TGTGCCAGCAGCTTGGCGGGGGGGCCCCCCTACGAGCAGTACTTC; cdr3_aa: CASSLAGGPPYEQYF
d_call: NA; j_call: TRBJ2-5; clone_size: NA; v_call: TRBV18; cdr3_nt: TGTGCCAGCTCACTTGACATACAAAAGACCCAGTACTTC; cdr3_aa: CASSLDIQKTQYF
d_call: NA; j_call: TRBJ1-6; clone_size: NA; v_call: TRBV19; cdr3_nt: TGTGCCAGTAGTGTCGGATTTAATTCACCCCTCCACTTT; cdr3_aa: CASSVGFNSPLHF
d_call: TRBD1; j_call: TRBJ2-7; clone_size: NA; v_call: TRBV7-9; cdr3_nt: TGTGCCAGCAGCACGCCGACAGGGACGGGGGAGCAGTACTTC; cdr3_aa: CASSTPTGTGEQYF
d_call: NA; j_call: TRBJ2-1; clone_size: NA; v_call: TRBV13; cdr3_nt: TGTGCCAGCAGCTTAGGGATTCTATCCAATGCGCAGTTCTTC; cdr3_aa: CASSLGILSNAQFF
d_call: NA; j_call: TRBJ1-2; clone_size: NA; v_call: TRBV6-5; cdr3_nt: TGTGCCAGCAAAGACTCCTATGGCTACACCTTC; cdr3_aa: CASKDSYGYTF
d_call: NA; j_call: TRBJ2-3; clone_size: NA; v_call: TRBV5-1; cdr3_nt: TGCGCCAGCAGCCCGGGTCGGCCGAGAACAGATACGCAGTATTTT; cdr3_aa: CASSPGRPRTDTQYF
d_call: NA; j_call: TRBJ2-1; clone_size: NA; v_call: TRBV27; cdr3_nt: TGTGCCAGCAGTTTTGAGGGTGAGGCCTACAATGAGCAGTTCTTC; cdr3_aa: CASSFEGEAYNEQFF
d_call: NA; j_call: TRBJ1-2; clone_size: NA; v_call: TRBV12-3/TRBV12-4; cdr3_nt: TGTGCCAGCAGTTTAAGGGGGGGCTATGGCTACACCTTC; cdr3_aa: CASSLRGGYGYTF
d_call: NA; j_call: TRBJ2-1; clone_size: NA; v_call: TRBV9; cdr3_nt: TGTGCCAGCAGCGTAGTAGGGGCAGGAGAGCAGTTCTTC; cdr3_aa: CASSVVGAGEQFF